The 21 T cell receptor beta chains given below trace back to one sample, sequenced in a study of blood T cell repertoires in COVID-19. Assay: immunoSEQ multiplex PCR; the TCRdb copy retains only in-frame clones and omits some. The sample lists roughly 200,000 clones, over 75% occurring once. The sample was peripheral blood. These receptor sequences come from a man in his 60s with acute or convalescent COVID-19.

Here the CDR3 reads CASSTTGTDQPQHF. The CDR3 coding sequence is TGTGCCAGCAGCACAACAGGGACGGATCAGCCCCAGCATTTT. The chain uses TRBV7-9 and TRBJ1-5, with D tentatively TRBD1 (6 bases). This CDR3 contains 14 residues. The V end lost 5 bases, the J end lost 5 bases, and 13 bases lay between the germline ends. Looked up from germline, CDR1 is SEHNR and CDR2 is FQNEAQ (reference sequence).

The genes are TRBV5-1 and TRBJ1-5; 7 nucleotides agree with TRBD1. The germline V gene has CDR1 SGHRS and CDR2 YFSETQ. The ends lost 5 bases at V and 2 bases at J; junction bases unmatched: 7. The CDR3 consists of 15 residues. CDR3 sequence: CASRPTTGGNQPQHF. The CDR3 nucleotides are TGCGCCAGCAGACCAACAACAGGGGGCAATCAGCCCCAGCATTTT.

The rearrangement joins TRBV5-1 to TRBJ2-7; D perhaps matches TRBD2 (5 bases). This CDR3 is built from 14 residues. The germline gives CDR1 SGHRS, CDR2 YFSETQ. V lost 6 bases to trimming and J lost 0 bases, with 13 bases between them. The CDR3 sequence: CASTELESSYEQYF. Here the CDR3 DNA reads TGCGCCAGCACCGAACTAGAGAGCTCCTACGAGCAGTACTTC.

This chain uses TRBV9 with TRBJ1-5; D unresolved. V was trimmed by 3 bases and J by 9 bases, leaving 13 bases between them. The germline V gene encodes CDR1 SGDLS and CDR2 YYNGEE. This CDR3 comprises 13 residues. CDR3 region: CASSAVGRGPQHF. The CDR3 DNA reads TGTGCCAGCAGCGCGGTCGGCCGGGGGCCCCAGCATTTT.

V usage is TRBV3-1 (or the pseudogene TRBV3-2) and J usage is TRBJ2-1; TRBD2 aligns across 8 bases. The V and J ends lost 4 bases and 6 bases, in that order; junction bases with no gene match: 14. The CDR3 spans 17 residues. CDR1 and CDR2 from the germline V gene are LGHDT and YNNKEL (reference sequence). The DNA of the CDR3 is TGTGCCAGCAGCCCGCGATGGCGGCAGGGACTAGGCAATGAGCAGTTCTTC. As protein: CASSPRWRQGLGNEQFF.

This clone was recorded only once. The chain employs TRBV7-2 and TRBJ1-2; 8 bases fit TRBD1. CDR3 length equals 15 residues. After removal of 2 bases from V and 7 bases from J, the junction contained 9 bases not matched to a gene. Germline V gene sequence: CDR1 SGHTA, CDR2 FQGNSA. CDR3 sequence: CASSLRGRGRVGYTF. For the CDR3, the DNA is TGTGCCAGCAGCTTAAGGGGCAGGGGGCGGGTTGGCTACACCTTC.

V is TRBV9 and J is TRBJ1-2, with D perhaps TRBD1 (5 bases). Trimming took off 0 bases at V and 8 bases at J, with 11 bases between the two ends. This CDR3 has 13 amino acids. Per germline, CDR1 SGDLS and CDR2 YYNGEE. The CDR3 region has the DNA TGTGCCAGCAGCGTAGGCGGGGCGGAAGGCTACACCTTC. Protein: CASSVGGAEGYTF.

The chain uses TRBV10-3 and TRBJ1-1, with a possible D match to TRBD1 (5 bases). V was clipped by 0 bases and J by 2 bases, with 7 bases between them. The CDR3 loop spans 14 amino acids. CDR1 is ENHRY, CDR2 SYGVKD, per germline. The CDR3, as DNA: TGTGCCATCAGTGAGTCAGGGGAAAACACTGAAGCTTTCTTT. Protein sequence: CAISESGENTEAFF.

The chain couples TRBV5-1 to TRBJ2-7, with 15 nucleotides matching TRBD2. The CDR3 is made up of 15 amino acids. Germline CDR1 SGHRS, CDR2 YFSETQ. V shed 3 bases, J shed 6 bases, and the junction held 4 bases outside the gene matches. CDR3 loop: CASSWGLAGGGEQYF. CDR3 DNA: TGCGCCAGCAGCTGGGGACTAGCGGGAGGTGGCGAGCAGTACTTC.

V and J are TRBV5-4 and TRBJ2-2, with D perhaps TRBD2 (6 bases). Germline assignment: CDR1 SGHNT and CDR2 YYREEE (reference sequence). The CDR3 covers 16 residues. Trimming cost V 0 bases and J 5 bases, with 14 bases left between them. CDR3 loop: CASSLGTGVGTGELFF. In DNA, the CDR3 is TGTGCCAGCAGCTTGGGGACGGGAGTCGGGACCGGGGAGCTGTTTTTT.

This clone was seen once. The V call is TRBV7-9, the J call TRBJ2-3; D ambiguous. V was clipped by 1 base and J by 1 base, with 12 bases between them. This CDR3 comprises 16 residues. Per the germline V gene, CDR1 is SEHNR and CDR2 is FQNEAQ (reference sequence). The CDR3 DNA reads TGTGCCAGCAGCTTAGGAACCCGAGGCGGCACAGATACGCAGTATTTT. It encodes CASSLGTRGGTDTQYF.

V is TRBV28 and J is TRBJ2-7; D gene unclear. The germline CDR1 and CDR2 sequences are MDHEN and SYDVKM. V shed 7 bases and J shed 0 bases, with 10 bases lying between them. The CDR3 is 13 residues long. The CDR3 nucleotides read TGTGCCAGCACCACCCCGGGCTCCTACGAGCAGTACTTC. Translated, it gives CASTTPGSYEQYF. Full variable domain (outside the CDR3, taken from reference TRBV28 and TRBJ2-7): DVKVTQSSRYLVKRTGEKVFLECVQDMDHENMFWYRQDPGLGLRLIYFSYDVKMKEKGDIPEGYSVSREKKERFSLILESASTNQTSMYLCASTTPGSYEQYFGPGTRLTVT.

V and J are TRBV2 and TRBJ1-2, with 10 bases fitting TRBD1. Germline lookup yields CDR1 SNHLY and CDR2 FYNNEI. The CDR3 runs 15 residues. The CDR3: CAGNTGTGVNYGYTF. As DNA, the CDR3 is TGTGCGGGCAATACCGGGACAGGGGTTAACTATGGCTACACCTTC.

The J gene is TRBJ1-3, the V gene TRBV28, with D tentatively TRBD1 (6 bases). Germline CDR1 reads MDHEN; CDR2 reads SYDVKM. The CDR3 consists of 20 residues. The ends were cut back, 6 bases at V and 5 bases at J, with 32 bases in the middle. The CDR3 reads CASSPAGVQAQQGRRNTIYF. CDR3 nucleotide sequence: TGTGCCAGCAGCCCTGCCGGGGTTCAGGCCCAACAGGGTCGCAGAAACACCATATATTTT.

This chain connects TRBV6-5 to TRBJ1-2, with 9 positions matching TRBD1. Losses at the gene ends were 8 bases for V and 8 bases for J; bases not matched to a gene: 6. Germline CDR1 and CDR2: MNHEY and SVGAGI. The CDR3 covers 12 residues. In nucleotides, the CDR3 is TGTGCCAGCTTCCGGGACAGGGACGGCTACACCTTC. It codes for CASFRDRDGYTF.

V usage is TRBV6-2 or TRBV6-3 and J usage is TRBJ2-2; TRBD2 aligns across 8 bases. V shed 4 bases, J shed 3 bases, and the junction held 4 bases outside the gene matches. The CDR3 spans 15 residues. Germline assignment: CDR1 MNHEY and CDR2 SVGEGT. The CDR3 DNA follows: TGTGCCAGCAGTTCAAGCGGGAGTGACACCGGGGAGCTGTTTTTT. Its protein is CASSSSGSDTGELFF.

Worth noting for this clone: Germline is not matched at one junction end, which may reflect a read error. The rearrangement links TRBV3-1 (or the pseudogene TRBV3-2) to TRBJ1-2; 7 bases agree with TRBD1. The CDR3 extends over 13 amino acids. Per germline, CDR1 LGHDT and CDR2 YNNKEL (reference sequence). The CDR3 DNA sequence: TGTGCCAGCAGCCGGGACAGAGGCTATGGCTGCACCTTC. Protein product: CASSRDRGYGCTF.

The chain links TRBV3-1 (or the pseudogene TRBV3-2) to TRBJ2-2; 9 bases align to TRBD2. This CDR3 is 15 amino acids long. Germline lookup yields CDR1 LGHDT and CDR2 YNNKEL (reference sequence). The trim removed 4 bases at V and 6 bases at J, leaving 6 bases unmatched. This CDR3 is CASSPVAGVAGELFF. CDR3 nucleotide sequence: TGTGCCAGCAGCCCCGTAGCGGGAGTGGCCGGGGAGCTGTTTTTT.

This sequence joins TRBV5-1 and TRBJ1-4; 11 nucleotides align to TRBD1. Germline-derived CDR1 and CDR2 are SGHRS and YFSETQ. V dropped 0 bases and J dropped 7; count of bases not matched to a gene: 5. The CDR3 runs to 16 residues. The CDR3 loop reads CASSLDGTGGGEKLFF. The CDR3 region has the DNA TGCGCCAGCAGCTTGGATGGGACAGGGGGAGGTGAAAAACTGTTTTTT. Full variable domain (remainder filled in from reference TRBV5-1 and TRBJ1-4): KAGVTQTPRYLIKTRGQQVTLSCSPISGHRSVSWYQQTPGQGLQFLFEYFSETQRNKGNFPGRFSGRQFSNSRSEMNVSTLELGDSALYLCASSLDGTGGGEKLFFGSGTQLSVL.

The chain couples TRBV5-1 to TRBJ2-3; 10 nucleotides agree with TRBD2. This CDR3 contains 19 residues. Germline CDR1 reads SGHRS; CDR2 reads YFSETQ. J was trimmed by 4 bases and V by 0 bases; bases with no gene match: 14. CDR3 nucleotides: TGCGCCAGCAGCTTGGCCAGGGCTAGCGGGAGTCGCCCCGCAGATACGCAGTATTTT. This codes for CASSLARASGSRPADTQYF.

CDR3 region: CASSSTGISNQPQHF. The CDR3 DNA reads TGTGCCAGCAGTTCGACAGGGATAAGCAATCAGCCCCAGCATTTT. The chain carries TRBV28 and TRBJ1-5; 7 bases match TRBD1. Germline-derived CDR1 and CDR2 are MDHEN and SYDVKM. With 4 bases clipped from V and 1 base from J, the junction kept 4 bases outside the gene matches. The CDR3 length is 15 residues.